A single sample gave rise to the 17 T cell receptor beta chains below, sequenced in a study of blood T cell repertoires in COVID-19. TCRdb keeps only in-frame clones here, not all; method: immunoSEQ multiplex PCR. The sample includes about 360,000 clones, over 75% of them seen just once. The sample taken for sequencing was PBMCs or T cells enriched from blood (not recorded which). The receptor set was obtained from a man aged 35 to 55 in a cohort exposed to, infected with or recovered from COVID-19 (not recorded which).

For the CDR3, the DNA is TGTGCCAGCAGCCGGACTAGCTATGAGCAGTTCTTC. This gives the protein CASSRTSYEQFF. J is TRBJ2-1 and V is TRBV5-4, with 8 bases fitting TRBD2. Germline V gives CDR1 SGHNT, CDR2 YYREEE (reference sequence). Unmatched junction bases numbered 2, after V lost 4 bases and J lost 8 bases. CDR3 size: 12 residues.

V gene TRBV6-6 combines with J gene TRBJ1-5; D perhaps matches TRBD1 (6 bases). Germline values: CDR1 MNHNY, CDR2 SVGAGI (reference sequence). The CDR3 runs 16 residues. Deletions cut 6 bases from V and 5 bases from J, with 20 bases between. The DNA for the CDR3 is TGTGCCAGCAGACCTACAGGGAGGGGGGGCTATCAGCCCCAGCATTTT. This gives the protein CASRPTGRGGYQPQHF.

This chain connects TRBV11-1 to TRBJ2-7; 13 bases fit TRBD2. The junction had 3 bases not matched to a gene; V was cut back by 4 bases and J by 3 bases. The CDR3 is 15 amino acids. Germline CDR1 and CDR2: SGHAT and FQDESV (reference sequence). The CDR3 DNA is TGTGCCAGCAGCTCGGGGACTAGCGGGAACTACGAGCAGTACTTC. Its protein is CASSSGTSGNYEQYF.

As concerns this clone: Other nucleotide sequences in the sample specify the same CDR3. This chain connects TRBV9 to TRBJ1-3, with 8 positions matching TRBD1. V trimming: 0 bases; J trimming: 4 bases; junction bases outside the gene matches: 6. This CDR3 region has 16 residues. The germline V gene has CDR1 SGDLS and CDR2 YYNGEE. CDR3 sequence (DNA): TGTGCCAGCAGCGTAGCGACAGGGGAAGCGGGAAACACCATATATTTT. It encodes CASSVATGEAGNTIYF.

The chain links TRBV29-1 to TRBJ2-7; 7 nucleotides align to TRBD2. J gave up 7 bases and V 6 bases, and 12 bases lay outside the gene matches. The V gene's germline CDR1 is SQVTM and CDR2 ANQGSEA. This CDR3 is 13 amino acids long. The chain's CDR3 is CSVNQGLGGEQYF. For the CDR3, the DNA is TGCAGCGTAAACCAGGGTTTGGGGGGGGAGCAGTACTTC.

CDR3 region: CAWSGRGSDYGYTF. CDR3 bases: TGTGCCTGGAGTGGCAGGGGGTCTGACTATGGCTACACCTTC. The chain couples TRBV30 to TRBJ1-2; 7 bases fit TRBD1. This CDR3 region has 14 residues. Trimming cost V 1 base and J 3 bases; bases outside gene matches: 5. The germline CDR1 and CDR2 sequences are GTSNPN and SVGIG (reference sequence).

The chain couples TRBV5-1 to TRBJ2-5; 9 bases line up with TRBD1. The germline V gene encodes CDR1 SGHRS and CDR2 YFSETQ. The junction had 14 bases not matched to a gene; V was cut back by 4 bases and J by 7 bases. The CDR3 runs to 16 residues. The DNA of the CDR3 is TGCGCCAGCAGCGAAACAGCCGGGACAGGGTCTGGGACCCAGTACTTC. Protein sequence: CASSETAGTGSGTQYF.

Points on this clone: Other DNA sequences in this sample translate to the same CDR3. This chain connects TRBV5-1 to TRBJ2-5; TRBD1 agrees at 8 bases. This CDR3 has 14 residues. Germline V gene data show CDR1 as SGHRS and CDR2 as YFSETQ. After removal of 0 bases from V and 4 bases from J, the junction contained 2 bases not matched to a gene. CDR3 sequence: CASSLGRGRETQYF. The CDR3 nucleotides are TGCGCCAGCAGCTTGGGCAGGGGGCGAGAGACCCAGTACTTC.

The genes are TRBV24-1 and TRBJ1-2; D gene uncertain. CDR3 length equals 10 residues. CDR1 KGHDR and CDR2 SFDVKD come from the germline V gene. V was pared by 10 bases and J by 5 bases, with 7 bases between. CDR3 DNA sequence: TGTGCCACGTCCAGGTATGGCTACACCTTC. Amino acid sequence: CATSRYGYTF.

The chain has TRBV27 and TRBJ2-3; 11 nucleotides agree with TRBD2. Per the germline V gene, CDR1 is MNHEY and CDR2 is SMNVEV (reference sequence). V lost 4 bases to trimming and J lost 1 base; unmatched junction nucleotides: 10. This CDR3 has 18 amino acids. The CDR3 loop reads CASSSQRLAGGGTDTQYF. CDR3 in DNA: TGTGCCAGCAGTTCCCAAAGATTAGCGGGAGGGGGCACAGATACGCAGTATTTT.

The chain recombines TRBV30 with TRBJ2-1; 7 bases line up with TRBD2. Germline V lookup: CDR1 GTSNPN, CDR2 SVGIG (reference sequence). The trim removed 4 bases at V and 12 bases at J, leaving 9 bases unmatched. There are 12 residues in the CDR3. The CDR3 here is CAWNQPTGGQFF. As DNA, the CDR3 is TGTGCCTGGAATCAGCCGACGGGAGGGCAGTTCTTC.

This chain joins TRBV7-2 and TRBJ1-2; the D gene is possibly TRBD1 (6 bases). Trimming removed 1 base at V and 8 bases at J, with 14 bases between. Germline lookup yields CDR1 SGHTA and CDR2 FQGNSA. The CDR3 sequence is 14 residues long. This chain's CDR3 is CASSLVWQGQGYTF. CDR3 nucleotides: TGTGCCAGCAGCTTAGTATGGCAGGGGCAAGGCTACACCTTC.

The chain uses TRBV2 and TRBJ1-5; maybe TRBD1 (6 bases). The germline V gene has CDR1 SNHLY and CDR2 FYNNEI. Deletions cut 6 bases from V and 7 bases from J, with 16 bases between. This CDR3 comprises 14 residues. The CDR3 bases are TGTGCCAGCAGCGCACAGGGCTTTGGACAGCCCCAGCATTTT. Residues: CASSAQGFGQPQHF.

The rearrangement joins TRBV3-1 (or the pseudogene TRBV3-2) to TRBJ1-3; D not certain. CDR3 length: 15 amino acids. Trimming pared 3 bases from V and 0 bases from J, leaving 9 bases between. Germline-derived CDR1 and CDR2 are LGHDT and YNNKEL (reference sequence). The DNA for the CDR3 is TGTGCCAGCAGCCAGGACTGGGACTCTGGAAACACCATATATTTT. Protein: CASSQDWDSGNTIYF.

This chain uses TRBV5-5 with TRBJ2-3, with 8 bases lining up with TRBD2. This CDR3 is built from 14 residues. Trimming removed 1 base from V and 7 bases from J; junction bases left unmatched: 5. Germline CDR1 is SGHKS and CDR2 is YYEKEE (reference sequence). The CDR3 DNA is TGTGCCAGCAGCTTGATTGCGGGAGGTAATACGCAGTATTTT. Protein: CASSLIAGGNTQYF.

The chain joins TRBV3-1 (or the pseudogene TRBV3-2) to TRBJ1-1; weak D call: TRBD1 (6 bases). Germline CDR1 reads LGHDT; CDR2 reads YNNKEL (reference sequence). The CDR3 has 13 residues. The V gene lost 4 bases and the J gene lost 4 bases, with 10 bases spanning the gap. CDR3 coding DNA: TGTGCCAGCAGCCCAGCGGGGGCCACTGAAGCTTTCTTT. It specifies CASSPAGATEAFF.

V usage is TRBV28 and J usage is TRBJ2-7; possible D gene TRBD2, 6 bases. This CDR3 spans 15 amino acids. Trimming cost V 5 bases and J 3 bases, with 17 bases left between them. Germline CDR1 reads MDHEN; CDR2 reads SYDVKM. The CDR3 spells CASSRAGSLDYEQYF. CDR3 in DNA: TGTGCCAGCAGTCGGGCGGGGAGTCTTGACTACGAGCAGTACTTC.